This TCR beta chain appears in the sequencing data of a study of T cells in localized non-small cell lung cancer. General study results and limits: Adjacent uninvolved lung had the highest clonality, suggesting focused antigen responses.

CDR3 length: 17 residues. Germline CDR1 and CDR2: KGHSH and LQKENI. With V trimmed by 2 bases and J by 1 base, 9 bases remained unmatched. Regarding this clone: Its antigen remains unknown.

Generated by immunoSEQ multiplex PCR, the TCRdb table keeps only in-frame clones and is missing some. Of 78,000 or so clones listed, 80% to 90% were seen once; the top ten hold approximately 3%. The clonotype originates from a man aged 40 to 70 with stage I lung adenocarcinoma. The chain links TRBV18 to TRBJ2-3; TRBD1 matches at 7 bases. The source material was peripheral blood, sampled before any cancer treatment. CDR3 loop: CASSPVVRGIGTDTQYF. The CDR3 nucleotides read TGTGCCAGCTCACCAGTGGTCAGGGGGATCGGCACAGATACGCAGTATTTT.